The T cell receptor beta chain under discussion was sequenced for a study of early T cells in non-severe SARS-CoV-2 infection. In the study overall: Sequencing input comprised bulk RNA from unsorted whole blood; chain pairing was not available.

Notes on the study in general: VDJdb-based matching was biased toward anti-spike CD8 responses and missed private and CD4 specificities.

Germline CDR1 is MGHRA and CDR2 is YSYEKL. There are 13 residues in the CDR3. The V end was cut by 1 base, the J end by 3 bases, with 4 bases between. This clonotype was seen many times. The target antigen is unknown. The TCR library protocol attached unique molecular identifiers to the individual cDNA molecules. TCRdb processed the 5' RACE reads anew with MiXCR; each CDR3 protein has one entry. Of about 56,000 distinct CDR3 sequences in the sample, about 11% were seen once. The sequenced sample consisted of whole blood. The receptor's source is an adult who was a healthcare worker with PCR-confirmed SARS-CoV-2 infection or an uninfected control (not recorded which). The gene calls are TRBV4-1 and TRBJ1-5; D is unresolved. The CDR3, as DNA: TGCGCCAGCAGCCAAGTCTTCAATCAGCCCCAGCATTTT. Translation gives CASSQVFNQPQHF.